The sequence of this TCR beta chain was determined in a study of OX40 agonist ivuxolimab in advanced cancers. Study context: With ivuxolimab, an agonistic anti-OX40 (CD134) antibody, patients were treated. At 65% to 85% male, the cohort had a mean age of 60 years, ranging from about 20 to 79. Notes on the study in general: Expanded clones tended on average to be more numerous among CD8+ T cells than CD4+.

TCRdb keeps only in-frame clones here, not all; method: immunoSEQ multiplex PCR. This sample carries nearly 80,000 clones, approximately 80% of them seen once, and the ten largest clones take 0.4% to 0.5%. Notes on this clone: The antigen is undetermined.

The CDR3 is 16 amino acids. V lost 4 bases and J lost 2, with 17 bases in between. Per the germline V gene, CDR1 is MGHRA and CDR2 is YSYEKL. This chain joins TRBV4-1 and TRBJ2-5; D may be TRBD1 (5 bases). The receptor was derived from an adult with an advanced solid tumor such as melanoma, head and neck, liver or kidney cancer. The material sequenced was CD4+ or CD8+ T cells sorted from blood, taken in a trial of the OX40 agonist ivuxolimab. CDR3 sequence: CASSPGPRERQETQYF. The CDR3 nucleotides are TGCGCCAGCAGCCCGGGTCCCAGGGAACGTCAAGAGACCCAGTACTTC.